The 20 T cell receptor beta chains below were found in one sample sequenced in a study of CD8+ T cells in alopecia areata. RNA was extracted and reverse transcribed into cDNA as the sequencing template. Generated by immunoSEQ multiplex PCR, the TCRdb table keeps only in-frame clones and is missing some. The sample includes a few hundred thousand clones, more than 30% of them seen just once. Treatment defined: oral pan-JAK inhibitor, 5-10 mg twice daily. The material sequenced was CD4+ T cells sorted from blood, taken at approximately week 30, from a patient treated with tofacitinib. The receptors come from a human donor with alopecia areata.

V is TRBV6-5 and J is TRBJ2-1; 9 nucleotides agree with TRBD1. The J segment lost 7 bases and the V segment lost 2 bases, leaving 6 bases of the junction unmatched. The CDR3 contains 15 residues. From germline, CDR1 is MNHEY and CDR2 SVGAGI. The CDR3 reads CASSYGGQGWNEQFF. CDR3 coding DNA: TGTGCCAGCAGTTACGGGGGACAGGGTTGGAATGAGCAGTTCTTC.

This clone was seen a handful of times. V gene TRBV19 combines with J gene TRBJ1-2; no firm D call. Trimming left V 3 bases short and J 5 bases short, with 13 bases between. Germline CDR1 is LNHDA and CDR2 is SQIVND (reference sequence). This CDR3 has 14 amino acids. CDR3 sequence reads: CASSIGGPGYGYTF. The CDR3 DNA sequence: TGTGCCAGTAGTATCGGAGGCCCGGGGTATGGCTACACCTTC.

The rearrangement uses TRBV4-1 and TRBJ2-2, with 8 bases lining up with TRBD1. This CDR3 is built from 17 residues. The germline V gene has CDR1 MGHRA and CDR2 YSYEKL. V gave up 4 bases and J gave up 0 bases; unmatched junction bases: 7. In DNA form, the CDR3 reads TGCGCCAGCAGCCTCGCTTTGGGACAGGCGAACACCGGGGAGCTGTTTTTT. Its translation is CASSLALGQANTGELFF.

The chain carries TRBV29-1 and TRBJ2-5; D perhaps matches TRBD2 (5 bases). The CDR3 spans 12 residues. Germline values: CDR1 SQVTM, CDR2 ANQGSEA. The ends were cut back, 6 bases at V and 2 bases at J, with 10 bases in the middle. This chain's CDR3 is CSVKPGQETQYF. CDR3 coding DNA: TGCAGCGTAAAACCGGGGCAAGAGACCCAGTACTTC.

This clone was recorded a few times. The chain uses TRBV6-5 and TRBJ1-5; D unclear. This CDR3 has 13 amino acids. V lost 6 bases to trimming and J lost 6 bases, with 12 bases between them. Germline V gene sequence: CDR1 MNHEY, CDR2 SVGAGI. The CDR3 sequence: CASSPAEGQPQHF. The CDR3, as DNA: TGTGCCAGCAGCCCCGCGGAGGGTCAGCCCCAGCATTTT.

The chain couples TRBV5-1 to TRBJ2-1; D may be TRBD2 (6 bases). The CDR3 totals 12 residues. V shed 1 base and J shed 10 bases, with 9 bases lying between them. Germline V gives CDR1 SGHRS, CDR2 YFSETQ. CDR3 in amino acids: CASSLTSREQFF. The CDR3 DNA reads TGCGCCAGCAGCTTGACTAGCAGGGAGCAGTTCTTC.

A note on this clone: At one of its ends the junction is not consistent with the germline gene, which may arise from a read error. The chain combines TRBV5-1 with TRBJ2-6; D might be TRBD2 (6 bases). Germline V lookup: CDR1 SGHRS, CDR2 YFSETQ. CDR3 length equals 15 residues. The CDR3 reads CASSGWVGGANVLTF. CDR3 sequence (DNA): TGTGCCAGCAGCGGGTGGGTAGGCGGGGCCAACGTCCTGACTTTC. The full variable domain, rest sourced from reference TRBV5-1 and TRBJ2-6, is KAGVTQTPRYLIKTRGQQVTLSCSPISGHRSVSWYQQTPGQGLQFLFEYFSETQRNKGNFPGRFSGRQFSNSRSEMNVSTLELGDSALYLCASSGWVGGANVLTFGAGSRLTVL.

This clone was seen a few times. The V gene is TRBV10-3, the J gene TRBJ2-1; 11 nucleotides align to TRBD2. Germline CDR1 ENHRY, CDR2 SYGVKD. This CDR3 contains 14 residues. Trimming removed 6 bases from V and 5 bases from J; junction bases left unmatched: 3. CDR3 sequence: CAIRASGRNNEQFF. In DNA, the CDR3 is TGTGCCATCAGGGCTAGCGGGAGGAACAATGAGCAGTTCTTC.

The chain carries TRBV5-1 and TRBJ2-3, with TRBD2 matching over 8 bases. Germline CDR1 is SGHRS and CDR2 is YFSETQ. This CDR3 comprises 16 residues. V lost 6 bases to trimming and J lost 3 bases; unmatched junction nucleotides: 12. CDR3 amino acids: CASTLNSGKRTDTQYF. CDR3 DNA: TGCGCCAGCACCCTGAATAGCGGGAAACGGACAGATACGCAGTATTTT.

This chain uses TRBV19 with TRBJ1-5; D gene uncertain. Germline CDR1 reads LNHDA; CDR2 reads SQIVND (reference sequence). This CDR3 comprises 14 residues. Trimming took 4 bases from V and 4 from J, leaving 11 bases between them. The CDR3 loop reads CASSTQRVNQPQHF. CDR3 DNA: TGTGCCAGTAGTACACAAAGGGTGAATCAGCCCCAGCATTTT. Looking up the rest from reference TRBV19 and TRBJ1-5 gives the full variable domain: DGGITQSPKYLFRKEGQNVTLSCEQNLNHDAMYWYRQDPGQGLRLIYYSQIVNDFQKGDIAEGYSVSREKKESFPLTVTSAQKNPTAFYLCASSTQRVNQPQHFGDGTRLSIL.

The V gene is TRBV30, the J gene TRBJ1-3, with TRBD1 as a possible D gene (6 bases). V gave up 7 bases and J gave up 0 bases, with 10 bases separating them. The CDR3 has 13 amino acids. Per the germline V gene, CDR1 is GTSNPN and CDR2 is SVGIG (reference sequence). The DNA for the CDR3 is TGTGCCTCGTCACAGGGCTCTGGAAACACCATATATTTT. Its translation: CASSQGSGNTIYF.

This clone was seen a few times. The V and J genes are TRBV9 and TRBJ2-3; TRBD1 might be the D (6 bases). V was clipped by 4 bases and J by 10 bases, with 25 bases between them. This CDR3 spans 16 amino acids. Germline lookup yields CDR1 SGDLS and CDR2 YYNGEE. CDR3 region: CASSPGVLKTQISQYF. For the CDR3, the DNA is TGTGCCAGCAGCCCAGGGGTCTTGAAGACACAGATATCGCAGTATTTT.

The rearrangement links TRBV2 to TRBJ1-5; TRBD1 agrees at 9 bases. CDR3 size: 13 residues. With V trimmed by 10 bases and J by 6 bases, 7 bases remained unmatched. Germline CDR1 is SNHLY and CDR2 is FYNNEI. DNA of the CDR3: TGTGCCACCGGACAGGGGAATATTCAGCCCCAGCATTTT. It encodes CATGQGNIQPQHF.

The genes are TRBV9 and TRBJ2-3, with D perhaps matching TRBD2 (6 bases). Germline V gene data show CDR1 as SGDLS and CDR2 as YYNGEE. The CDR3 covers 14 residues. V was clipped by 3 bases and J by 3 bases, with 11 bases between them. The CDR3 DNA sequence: TGTGCCAGCAGCGAACGACTAGGGACAGATACGCAGTATTTT. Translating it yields CASSERLGTDTQYF.

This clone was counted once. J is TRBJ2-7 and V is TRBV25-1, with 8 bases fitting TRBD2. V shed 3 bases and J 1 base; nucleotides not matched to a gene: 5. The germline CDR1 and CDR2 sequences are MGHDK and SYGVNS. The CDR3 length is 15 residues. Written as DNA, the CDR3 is TGTGCCAGCAGTGATGCTCGGGAGGGATCCTACGAGCAGTACTTC. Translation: CASSDAREGSYEQYF.

The CDR3 DNA sequence: TGCAGCGTTGGCGGGCACCGCAATCAGCCCCAGCATTTT. It is translated as CSVGGHRNQPQHF. This sequence joins TRBV29-1 and TRBJ1-5; no firm D call. The V gene lost 4 bases and the J gene lost 2 bases, with 9 bases spanning the gap. Germline V gene data show CDR1 as SQVTM and CDR2 as ANQGSEA. The CDR3 consists of 13 residues.

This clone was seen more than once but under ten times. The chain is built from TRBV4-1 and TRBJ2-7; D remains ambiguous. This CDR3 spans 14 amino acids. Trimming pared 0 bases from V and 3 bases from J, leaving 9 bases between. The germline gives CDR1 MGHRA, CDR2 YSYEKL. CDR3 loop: CASSQDTPGYEQYF. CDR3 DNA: TGCGCCAGCAGCCAAGACACCCCGGGCTACGAGCAGTACTTC.

The CDR3 here is CASSFQSGTGFRGYTF. CDR3 in DNA: TGTGCCAGCAGCTTCCAGAGTGGCACAGGGTTTCGGGGCTACACCTTC. The chain carries TRBV7-6 and TRBJ1-2; perhaps TRBD1 as D (6 bases). V was trimmed by 3 bases and J by 8 bases, leaving 22 bases between them. Germline CDR1 SGHVS, CDR2 FNYEAQ. This CDR3 comprises 16 residues.

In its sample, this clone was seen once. CDR3 sequence (DNA): TGTGCCACCAGTCTACAGGGGATCGGCAATCAGCCCCAGCATTTT. Protein: CATSLQGIGNQPQHF. The chain is built from TRBV15 and TRBJ1-5; 7 positions match TRBD1. After removal of 6 bases from V and 2 bases from J, the junction contained 7 bases not matched to a gene. The CDR3 is 15 residues long. The germline V gene has CDR1 LNHNV and CDR2 YYDKDF (reference sequence).

The CDR3 sequence: CASSKNYYEQYF. The CDR3 DNA follows: TGTGCCAGTAGCAAAAACTACTACGAGCAGTACTTC. The chain uses TRBV19 and TRBJ2-7; D call uncertain. The CDR3 consists of 12 residues. Germline lookup yields CDR1 LNHDA and CDR2 SQIVND (reference sequence). V was clipped by 6 bases and J by 3 bases, with 9 bases between them.